This TCR beta chain originates from a study of T-cell reconstitution after alpha-beta-depleted transplantation in children. Molecular barcoding with unique molecular identifiers was used for the TCRbeta library. One entry per CDR3 protein results from TCRdb running MiXCR on the PCR reads. The sample lists some 520,000 distinct CDR3 sequences; about 33% were seen once. The J segment lost 8 bases and the V segment lost 4 bases, leaving 3 bases of the junction unmatched. The CDR3 is made up of 12 amino acids. Germline V gene data show CDR1 as SGDLS and CDR2 as YYNGEE. The receptor was derived from a human donor who donated a stem cell graft to a child with aplastic anemia. This sample comprised PBMCs from the stem cell graft donor, obtained from the stem cell graft. The chain joins TRBV9 to TRBJ2-1; 7 nucleotides agree with TRBD1. Here the CDR3 reads CASSPQGDEQFF. For the CDR3, the DNA is TGTGCCAGCAGCCCCCAGGGGGATGAGCAGTTCTTC.